The 22 T cell receptor beta chains below were found in one sample sequenced in a study of CD8 T cells in Susac syndrome. Random-hexamer reverse transcription was applied to about 0.5 to 1 ug RNA. Using its own MiXCR run on the immunoSEQ multiplex PCR reads, TCRdb lists one record per CDR3 protein. This sample has 50,000 to 60,000 distinct CDR3 sequences; around 94% occur once, and the top ten carry about 0.21%. Sequences were obtained from CD8+ T cells from PBMCs. Receptor source: a human donor in good health.

This clonotype was detected a few times. V and J are TRBV4-3 and TRBJ2-7, with 7 bases matching TRBD2. Per germline, CDR1 LGHNA and CDR2 YSLEER. The CDR3 has 16 amino acids. V lost 3 bases, J lost 4 bases, and 12 bases stayed unmatched. CDR3 region: CASSHTPLRGEYEQYF. DNA for the CDR3: TGCGCCAGCAGCCACACTCCCCTCCGGGGGGAGTACGAGCAGTACTTC.

The CDR3 DNA is TGTGCCAGCACCCGGGACAGGGGGGATACTGAAGCTTTCTTT. Amino acids: CASTRDRGDTEAFF. This sequence joins TRBV7-6 and TRBJ1-1, with TRBD1 matching over 11 bases. With V trimmed by 7 bases and J by 5 bases, 6 bases remained unmatched. CDR1 is SGHVS, CDR2 FNYEAQ, per germline. The CDR3 length is 14 residues.

The chain carries TRBV29-1 and TRBJ1-2; 7 positions agree with TRBD1. CDR1 and CDR2 from the germline V gene are SQVTM and ANQGSEA. V was pared by 7 bases and J by 3 bases, with 8 bases of the junction left unmatched. This CDR3 is built from 13 residues. In DNA form, the CDR3 reads TGCAGCGCCCAGGGGGGGACCGACTATGGCTACACCTTC. This gives the protein CSAQGGTDYGYTF. Combining the CDR3 with reference TRBV29-1 and TRBJ1-2 gives the whole variable domain SAVISQKPSRDICQRGTSLTIQCQVDSQVTMMFWYRQQPGQSLTLIATANQGSEATYESGFVIDKFPISRPNLTFSTLTVSNMSPEDSSIYLCSAQGGTDYGYTFGSGTRLTVV.

This rearrangement joins TRBV5-4 to TRBJ1-1, with a weak D call TRBD1 (5 bases). Trimming left V 2 bases short and J 6 bases short, with 14 bases between. There are 14 residues in the CDR3. Per germline, CDR1 SGHNT and CDR2 YYREEE (reference sequence). The CDR3 spells CASSLTYSGSEAFF. For the CDR3, the DNA is TGTGCCAGCAGCTTAACCTATTCAGGGTCTGAAGCTTTCTTT.

This chain joins TRBV14 and TRBJ2-7, with TRBD1 identical over 9 bases. The CDR3 has 12 residues. Germline CDR1 is SGHDN and CDR2 is FVKESK. Trimming took 8 bases from V and 6 from J; bases not matched to a gene: 5. CDR3 sequence: CASGTGTPEQYF. CDR3 in DNA: TGTGCCAGCGGGACAGGGACTCCCGAGCAGTACTTC.

The chain recombines TRBV12-3 or TRBV12-4 with TRBJ2-1; perhaps TRBD1 as D (5 bases). Deletions cut 11 bases from V and 0 bases from J, with 17 bases between. This CDR3 region has 15 residues. CDR3 loop: CAATLRGSSYNEQFF. Written as DNA, the CDR3 is TGTGCCGCTACCCTAAGGGGAAGCTCCTACAATGAGCAGTTCTTC.

The gene calls are TRBV9 and TRBJ1-3; D is uncertain. Germline V gene sequence: CDR1 SGDLS, CDR2 YYNGEE. This CDR3 is 13 amino acids long. Trimming took 3 bases from V and 4 from J, leaving 8 bases between them. The CDR3 is CASSADLGNTIYF. The CDR3 nucleotides are TGTGCCAGCAGCGCCGATCTCGGAAACACCATATATTTT.

The gene calls are TRBV4-3 and TRBJ2-7, with 8 bases identical to TRBD2. After removal of 2 bases from V and 2 bases from J, the junction contained 2 bases not matched to a gene. Germline V lookup: CDR1 LGHNA, CDR2 YSLEER. The CDR3 consists of 14 residues. The CDR3 DNA reads TGCGCCAGCAGCCAATCACTAGCGGCCTACGAGCAGTACTTC. Amino acids: CASSQSLAAYEQYF.

The chain carries TRBV7-9 and TRBJ2-2; 10 nucleotides agree with TRBD1. Per germline, CDR1 SEHNR and CDR2 FQNEAQ (reference sequence). J was trimmed by 3 bases and V by 5 bases; bases with no gene match: 9. This CDR3 contains 17 residues. The CDR3 nucleotides read TGTGCCAGCAGCCCGGCCACGACAGGGGGCTACACCGGGGAGCTGTTTTTT. Amino acids: CASSPATTGGYTGELFF.

This clonotype was seen more than once but under ten times. This chain connects TRBV4-1 to TRBJ2-7; no clear D gene. The germline gives CDR1 MGHRA, CDR2 YSYEKL. The CDR3 is 14 residues long. The ends were cut back, 0 bases at V and 3 bases at J, with 9 bases in the middle. The CDR3 region has the DNA TGCGCCAGCAGCCAAGATAGTTTCGGCTACGAGCAGTACTTC. Its translation is CASSQDSFGYEQYF.

The chain carries TRBV7-9 and TRBJ1-2; D call uncertain. The germline CDR1 and CDR2 sequences are SEHNR and FQNEAQ (reference sequence). This CDR3 spans 16 amino acids. Trimming pared 4 bases from V and 6 bases from J, leaving 21 bases between. CDR3 in amino acids: CASSSSVGIPGDGYTF. The CDR3 coding sequence is TGTGCCAGCAGCTCCAGTGTGGGCATCCCCGGTGATGGCTACACCTTC.

The J gene is TRBJ1-2, the V gene TRBV18, with D tentatively TRBD1 (6 bases). The ends were cut back, 0 bases at V and 4 bases at J, with 9 bases in the middle. The CDR3 covers 14 residues. Per the germline V gene, CDR1 is KGHSH and CDR2 is LQKENI. CDR3 sequence: CASSPPAGVYGYTF. As DNA, the CDR3 is TGTGCCAGCTCACCACCCGCAGGGGTCTATGGCTACACCTTC.

The rearrangement links TRBV7-9 to TRBJ1-4; possible D gene TRBD1, 5 bases. There are 16 residues in the CDR3. Between the trimmed V and J ends, which lost 1 base and 5 bases, there was a span of 14 bases. Germline-derived CDR1 and CDR2 are SEHNR and FQNEAQ (reference sequence). The CDR3 nucleotides are TGTGCCAGCAGCTTAGAGGGCAGGGTAAACAATGAAAAACTGTTTTTT. Amino acids: CASSLEGRVNNEKLFF.

This chain links TRBV24-1 with TRBJ1-5; TRBD1 might be the D (6 bases). CDR1 and CDR2 from the germline V gene are KGHDR and SFDVKD. V lost 4 bases, J lost 2 bases, and 11 bases lay in between. The CDR3 is 15 residues long. DNA of the CDR3: TGTGCCACCAGTGACAGGGGAGGCGGCAATCAGCCCCAGCATTTT. This gives the protein CATSDRGGGNQPQHF.

The chain is built from TRBV5-5 and TRBJ1-1; perhaps TRBD1 as D (5 bases). The CDR3 has 15 residues. Germline lookup yields CDR1 SGHKS and CDR2 YYEKEE (reference sequence). The V end lost 4 bases, the J end lost 7 bases, and 20 bases lay between the germline ends. As DNA, the CDR3 is TGTGCCAGCAGCACAAGCGAAGGGGTTCGGGGTGAAGCTTTCTTT. Translation: CASSTSEGVRGEAFF.

V gene TRBV28 combines with J gene TRBJ1-6; D not resolved. The CDR3 length is 14 residues. V dropped 7 bases and J dropped 7 bases, with 14 bases sitting between them. Germline CDR1 MDHEN, CDR2 SYDVKM. The CDR3 DNA is TGTGCCAGCAAACCCTGGACGGTGAATTCACCCCTCCACTTT. It yields the protein CASKPWTVNSPLHF.

The rearrangement uses TRBV27 and TRBJ2-7, with a tentative D call TRBD1 (5 bases). Trimming cost V 8 bases and J 2 bases, with 13 bases left between them. CDR1 and CDR2 (germline): MNHEY, SMNVEV (reference sequence). This CDR3 comprises 13 residues. DNA of the CDR3: TGTGCCAGCGTTTTGACAGTGACCTACGAGCAGTACTTC. It translates to CASVLTVTYEQYF.

The CDR3 sequence is CASSLGTDYYEQYF. Written as DNA, the CDR3 is TGTGCCAGCAGTTTAGGGACAGACTACTACGAGCAGTACTTC. This chain joins TRBV28 and TRBJ2-7, with 7 bases matching TRBD1. Germline loops: CDR1 MDHEN, CDR2 SYDVKM. J gave up 3 bases and V 2 bases, and 4 bases lay outside the gene matches. The CDR3 length is 14 residues. The full variable domain, its missing parts supplied by reference TRBV28 and TRBJ2-7, is DVKVTQSSRYLVKRTGEKVFLECVQDMDHENMFWYRQDPGLGLRLIYFSYDVKMKEKGDIPEGYSVSREKKERFSLILESASTNQTSMYLCASSLGTDYYEQYFGPGTRLTVT.

The count of this clonotype is one. The chain links TRBV29-1 to TRBJ2-7; D is unresolved. The V end lost 1 base, the J end lost 5 bases, and 12 bases lay between the germline ends. The germline CDR1 and CDR2 sequences are SQVTM and ANQGSEA. The CDR3 loop spans 13 amino acids. This CDR3 reads CSVEVRPGDEQYF. In nucleotides, the CDR3 is TGCAGCGTTGAAGTACGGCCGGGCGACGAGCAGTACTTC.

The chain has TRBV10-3 and TRBJ2-7; D is unresolved. V lost 0 bases and J lost 3, with 9 bases in between. CDR3 length: 14 residues. Per germline, CDR1 ENHRY and CDR2 SYGVKD. For the CDR3, the DNA is TGTGCCATCAGTGAGTCTATAGGGCACTACGAGCAGTACTTC. It translates to CAISESIGHYEQYF.

V gene TRBV7-2 combines with J gene TRBJ2-7, with a possible D match to TRBD2 (6 bases). The germline V gene encodes CDR1 SGHTA and CDR2 FQGNSA. The CDR3 loop spans 16 amino acids. V was clipped by 3 bases and J by 3 bases, with 18 bases between them. The CDR3 DNA is TGTGCCAGCAGCTTCGGAAGAGGCGGGACCTACTACGAGCAGTACTTC. The encoded protein is CASSFGRGGTYYEQYF. Using reference TRBV7-2 and TRBJ2-7 for the parts outside the CDR3, the full variable domain is GAGVSQSPSNKVTEKGKDVELRCDPISGHTALYWYRQSLGQGLEFLIYFQGNSAPDKSGLPSDRFSAERTGGSVSTLTIQRTQQEDSAVYLCASSFGRGGTYYEQYFGPGTRLTVT.

This rearrangement joins TRBV30 to TRBJ2-7; D not resolved. The ends were cut back, 0 bases at V and 3 bases at J, with 12 bases in the middle. The germline gives CDR1 GTSNPN, CDR2 SVGIG (reference sequence). The CDR3 sequence is 14 residues long. The CDR3 DNA reads TGTGCCTGGAGTGTAGTGGCAGAGAACTACGAGCAGTACTTC. It yields the protein CAWSVVAENYEQYF.